The present TCR beta chain was sequenced within a study of post-analysis software for immune sequencing data. Findings and caveats of the study: Those samples that were prepared in the same batch co-clustered strongly by F measure. Roughly five TRBV segments appeared more often in patients than in controls, and TRBV5-6, TRBV5-1 and TRBV20-1 were among these.

V shed 6 bases and J shed 0 bases, with 12 bases lying between them. From germline, CDR1 is SQVTM and CDR2 ANQGSEA. There are 13 residues in the CDR3. TCR beta libraries were prepared from cDNA with unique molecular identifiers. In TCRdb, the PCR reads were re-called with MiXCR into one record per CDR3 protein. The data hold about 820,000 distinct CDR3 sequences, with roughly half observed a single time. Regarding this clonotype: Antigen: not known.

The material sequenced was blood. This chain links TRBV29-1 with TRBJ2-7; no reliable D call. The sequence came from a girl between 5 and 17 years old with multiple sclerosis. CDR3 nucleotide sequence: TGCAGCGTACGGACCCAAAGCTCCTACGAGCAGTACTTC. Translated, it gives CSVRTQSSYEQYF.